The clone carrying this T cell receptor beta chain was found a few times. Its target is not known. A minimum of 7 million PBMCs was isolated per sample. V lost 2 bases and J lost 5, with 11 bases in between. The CDR3 length is 14 residues. Germline lookup yields CDR1 SGHTA and CDR2 FQGNSA. Using a J-beta primer mix together with a sample-barcoded 5' primer, a second PCR was run for roughly 6 to 11 cycles. From the 5' RACE reads, TCRdb called clonotypes with MiXCR, one entry per CDR3 protein. Altogether 650,000 to 800,000 distinct CDR3 sequences are present, roughly 44% being singletons, with the ten largest covering about a fifth. The data are from a study of blood T cells in healthy people across ages. Study-level findings and limits: Fewer expanded clones and more diversity marked long-lived versus aged donors.

The specimen was blood. The V and J genes are TRBV7-2 and TRBJ2-3; D is uncertain. This TCR came from a man in his 60s in good health. The CDR3 bases are TGTGCCAGCAGCTTAAACCGGGTTGTAGATACGCAGTATTTT. Protein product: CASSLNRVVDTQYF.